This T cell receptor (beta chain) was identified during a study of OX40 agonist ivuxolimab in advanced cancers. Study background: Patients were dosed with the agonistic anti-OX40 (CD134) antibody ivuxolimab. The study enrolled dose-escalation patients with hepatocellular carcinoma, melanoma, renal cell or head and neck cancer. Broader study findings: Low normalized T-cell clonal expansion was additionally recorded for some nonresponders. Antigen specificity of clonally expanded peripheral T cells was not established.

Measured with immunoSEQ multiplex PCR; TCRdb has only the in-frame clones, and not every one. The sample includes under 40,000 clones, around 70% of them seen just once. V gave up 5 bases and J gave up 3 bases, with 10 bases separating them. CDR1 and CDR2 from the germline V gene are SNHLY and FYNNEI. This CDR3 is built from 14 residues. Details on this clone: No antigen is known for it.

The receptor comes from an adult with an advanced solid tumor such as melanoma, head and neck, liver or kidney cancer. V and J are TRBV2 and TRBJ2-2; D uncertain. The sample was CD4+ or CD8+ T cells sorted from blood, taken in a trial of the OX40 agonist ivuxolimab. The CDR3: CASSKQAYTGELFF. Here the CDR3 DNA reads TGTGCCAGCAGTAAGCAGGCCTACACCGGGGAGCTGTTTTTT.